These 9 T cell receptor beta chains were sequenced from one sample in a study of blood T cell repertoires in COVID-19. Produced via immunoSEQ multiplex PCR; TCRdb's table is partial and in-frame only. The repertoire consists of roughly 240,000 clones, with over 80% occurring once and the leading ten covering approximately 2.8%. The specimen sequenced was PBMCs or T cells enriched from blood (not recorded which). The receptors were sampled from a woman in her twenties or thirties with acute COVID-19.

The CDR3 bases are TGTGCCACCAGCAGAGGACAGTCTCGACCGCAGTACTTC. It yields the protein CATSRGQSRPQYF. The chain carries TRBV15 and TRBJ2-7; D might be TRBD1 (5 bases). Per the germline V gene, CDR1 is LNHNV and CDR2 is YYDKDF (reference sequence). V was cut by 1 base and J by 9 bases, with 13 bases left in between. CDR3 length equals 13 residues.

The chain carries TRBV18 and TRBJ2-1; 8 positions match TRBD2. Unmatched junction bases numbered 9, after V lost 4 bases and J lost 1 base. Per germline, CDR1 KGHSH and CDR2 LQKENI. The CDR3 totals 17 residues. The CDR3 bases are TGTGCCAGCTCACTCCTTGGCGGGGGGTCTTCCTACAATGAGCAGTTCTTC. It encodes CASSLLGGGSSYNEQFF.

This chain links TRBV11-2 with TRBJ1-2; D is undetermined. This CDR3 contains 15 residues. Germline-derived CDR1 and CDR2 are SGHAT and FQNNGV. Trimming stripped 2 bases from V and 2 bases from J, with 12 bases between. The CDR3 region is CASSLNSAGNYGYTF. The CDR3 DNA follows: TGTGCCAGCAGCTTAAATTCAGCCGGGAACTATGGCTACACCTTC. The full variable domain, its missing parts supplied by reference TRBV11-2 and TRBJ1-2, is EAGVAQSPRYKIIEKRQSVAFWCNPISGHATLYWYQQILGQGPKLLIQFQNNGVVDDSQLPKDRFSAERLKGVDSTLKIQPAKLEDSAVYLCASSLNSAGNYGYTFGSGTRLTVV.

The rearrangement uses TRBV5-6 and TRBJ1-4, with 9 bases fitting TRBD1. J was trimmed by 7 bases and V by 4 bases; bases with no gene match: 8. The CDR3 spans 15 residues. The germline V gene encodes CDR1 SGHDT and CDR2 YYEEEE. CDR3 coding DNA: TGTGCCAGCAGCGGTGGGACAGGGAGGGGTGAAAAACTGTTTTTT. Translating it yields CASSGGTGRGEKLFF.

The rearrangement joins TRBV10-3 to TRBJ2-1, with D tentatively TRBD1 (5 bases). Per the germline V gene, CDR1 is ENHRY and CDR2 is SYGVKD. V was shortened by 4 bases and J by 9 bases, with 7 bases between the two germline ends. The CDR3 runs to 11 residues. CDR3 sequence (DNA): TGTGCCATCAGTGTAAGGGGTGAGCAGTTCTTC. Residues: CAISVRGEQFF.

The V call is TRBV5-1, the J call TRBJ1-1; unclear D gene. The CDR3 runs 15 residues. Trimming left V 0 bases short and J 4 bases short, with 13 bases between. The germline V gene has CDR1 SGHRS and CDR2 YFSETQ. CDR3 DNA sequence: TGCGCCAGCAGCTTGGACCTCCTTCCGGGCACTGAAGCTTTCTTT. Protein: CASSLDLLPGTEAFF.

As to this clone: Other DNA sequences in the sample encode the same CDR3. The rearrangement joins TRBV5-4 to TRBJ1-1; a weak D match, TRBD1 (6 bases). This CDR3 is built from 15 residues. Germline V gene lookup returns CDR1 SGHNT and CDR2 YYREEE (reference sequence). V lost 4 bases, J lost 2 bases, and 15 bases lay in between. CDR3 nucleotide sequence: TGTGCCAGCAGCCTACCGGGACATACAAACACTGAAGCTTTCTTT. This sequence encodes CASSLPGHTNTEAFF.

The chain links TRBV4-1 to TRBJ1-5; tentative D call: TRBD1 (6 bases). This CDR3 contains 18 residues. Per the germline V gene, CDR1 is MGHRA and CDR2 is YSYEKL. V was cut by 3 bases and J by 3 bases, with 21 bases left in between. CDR3 nucleotides: TGCGCCAGCAGCCACCTCCCTAGGGGCAGGGGAGACAATCAGCCCCAGCATTTT. As protein: CASSHLPRGRGDNQPQHF.

This chain connects TRBV5-1 to TRBJ2-1, with 11 bases that match TRBD2. The CDR3 has 16 amino acids. The V gene's germline CDR1 is SGHRS and CDR2 YFSETQ. V shed 1 base and J 8 bases; nucleotides not matched to a gene: 8. CDR3 amino acids: CASSLLAGGRRDEQFF. CDR3 nucleotide sequence: TGCGCCAGCAGCTTGCTAGCGGGGGGCCGTCGGGATGAGCAGTTCTTC.